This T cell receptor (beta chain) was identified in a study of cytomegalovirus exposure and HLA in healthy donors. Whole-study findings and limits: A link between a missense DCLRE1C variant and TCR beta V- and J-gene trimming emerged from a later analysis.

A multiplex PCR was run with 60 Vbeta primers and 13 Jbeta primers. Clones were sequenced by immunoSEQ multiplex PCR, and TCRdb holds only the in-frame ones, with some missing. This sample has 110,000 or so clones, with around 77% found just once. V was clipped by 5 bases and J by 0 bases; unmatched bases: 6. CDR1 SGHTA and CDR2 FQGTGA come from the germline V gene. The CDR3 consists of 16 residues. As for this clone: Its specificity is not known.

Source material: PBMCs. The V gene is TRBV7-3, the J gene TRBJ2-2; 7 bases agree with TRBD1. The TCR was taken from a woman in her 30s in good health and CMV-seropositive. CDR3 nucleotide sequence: TGTGCCAGCAGCCCCTTGACAGGGTCGAACACCGGGGAGCTGTTTTTT. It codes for CASSPLTGSNTGELFF.